The 5 T cell receptor beta chains below come from one sample, sequenced in a study of shared clonotypes between healthy human individuals. Only in-frame clones appear in the TCRdb table, and some are missing; sequencing was by immunoSEQ multiplex PCR. Seen here are 2 million to 2.5 million clones, about 95% observed once, and the top ten hold roughly 1%. Naive-designated CD8 cells lacked CD45RO, were positively enriched for CCR7, and omitted terminally differentiated effector memory CD45RA+ cells. The sample was naive CD8+ T cells sorted from blood. All receptors come from a man between 18 and 29 years old in good health.

The rearrangement links TRBV6-5 to TRBJ2-1; TRBD1 agrees at 9 bases. V dropped 1 base and J dropped 6; count of bases not matched to a gene: 7. CDR3 length equals 16 residues. Germline CDR1 and CDR2: MNHEY and SVGAGI. The CDR3 reads CASSYFLGQGPNEQFF. The CDR3 region has the DNA TGTGCCAGCAGTTACTTCCTGGGACAGGGACCCAATGAGCAGTTCTTC.

This clone was observed a few times. The gene calls are TRBV25-1 and TRBJ2-7; weak D call: TRBD1 (5 bases). The V end was cut by 4 bases, the J end by 5 bases, with 18 bases between. This CDR3 region has 15 residues. CDR1 is MGHDK, CDR2 SYGVNS, per germline. The CDR3 DNA reads TGTGCCAGCAGTGGGTGGGCCACCCTGGGGCACGAGCAGTACTTC. This sequence encodes CASSGWATLGHEQYF.

This clone came up once. The chain uses TRBV4-1 and TRBJ2-7; 7 bases agree with TRBD2. V trimming: 0 bases; J trimming: 1 base; junction bases outside the gene matches: 9. This CDR3 spans 17 amino acids. CDR1 is MGHRA, CDR2 YSYEKL, per germline. CDR3 sequence: CASSQEGGGGPSYEQYF. For the CDR3, the DNA is TGCGCCAGCAGCCAAGAAGGAGGCGGGGGACCTTCCTACGAGCAGTACTTC.

For this clone: A read error may produce the germline difference seen at one junction end. This rearrangement joins TRBV2 to TRBJ1-1; weak D call: TRBD1 (5 bases). The germline gives CDR1 SNHLY, CDR2 FYNNEI. CDR3 length: 10 residues. CDR3 protein: CASSSVGELF. DNA of the CDR3: TGTGCCAGCAGTTCTGTGGGGGAGCTCTTT. The full variable domain, with the rest looked up from reference TRBV2 and TRBJ1-1, is EPEVTQTPSHQVTQMGQEVILRCVPISNHLYFYWYRQILGQKVEFLVSFYNNEISEKSEIFDDQFSVERPDGSNFTLKIRSTKLEDSAMYFCASSSVGELFGQGTRLTVV.

CDR3 residues: CASSSNRDDSTDTQYF. CDR3 sequence (DNA): TGTGCCAGCTCGTCCAACAGGGATGATAGCACAGATACGCAGTATTTT. The V gene is TRBV18, the J gene TRBJ2-3; D perhaps matches TRBD1 (6 bases). There are 16 residues in the CDR3. The germline V gene encodes CDR1 KGHSH and CDR2 LQKENI. Trimming stripped 6 bases from V and 0 bases from J, with 16 bases between.